A selection of T cell receptor beta chains follows, all from one sample in a study of memory CD4+ T cells and cytomegalovirus serostatus. The table came from immunoSEQ multiplex PCR; TCRdb's copy has only in-frame clones and leaves some out. Among 50,000 to 60,000 clones listed, 80% to 85% were seen once. Sequenced: memory CD4+ T cells from blood. Source of these receptors: an adult in good health and CMV-seropositive. Each CDR3 is given with its conserved first and last residue. A D gene is named only where the DNA matches it firmly. Not all rows give a size; the values are once, few, many and, for expanded clones, a class.

NA	NA	TRBJ1-2	TRBV7-6	CASSDKTNYGYTF	TGTGCCAGCAGCGACAAGACGAACTATGGCTACACCTTC
few	NA	TRBJ2-4	TRBV7-8	CASSLAFSNIQYF	TGTGCCAGCAGCTTAGCGTTCTCAAACATTCAGTACTTC
NA	TRBD2	TRBJ2-1	TRBV30	CAWGELAGGQFF	TGTGCCTGGGGAGAACTAGCGGGAGGGCAGTTCTTC
once	NA	TRBJ2-1	TRBV6-1	CASSATGSYNEQFF	TGTGCCAGCAGTGCTACAGGTTCCTACAATGAGCAGTTCTTC
few	TRBD2	TRBJ2-5	TRBV5-1	CASSLAGGKYQETQYF	TGCGCCAGCAGCTTGGCCGGGGGGAAGTACCAAGAGACCCAGTACTTC
NA	TRBD2	TRBJ2-1	TRBV6-5	CASSYLLAGGPDEQFF	TGTGCCAGCAGTTACTTGCTAGCGGGGGGGCCAGATGAGCAGTTCTTC
NA	NA	TRBJ2-4	TRBV5-1	CASSLGQTSPNIQYF	TGCGCCAGCAGCTTGGGCCAAACTAGTCCAAACATTCAGTACTTC
NA	TRBD1	TRBJ2-2	TRBV7-2	CASSLASPRGSGTGELFF	TGTGCCAGCAGCTTAGCCTCCCCCAGGGGGTCGGGCACCGGGGAGCTGTTTTTT
NA	NA	TRBJ1-1	TRBV19	CASTSTKVQPAAFF	TGTGCCAGTACCTCTACCAAGGTGCAGCCTGCGGCTTTCTTT
few	NA	TRBJ1-5	TRBV12-5	CASGPTISNQPQHF	TGTGCTAGTGGTCCGACTATTAGCAATCAGCCCCAGCATTTT
NA	TRBD1	TRBJ1-2	TRBV7-2	CASSLNFRGRGGYTF	TGTGCCAGCAGCTTAAATTTCAGGGGGCGGGGTGGCTACACCTTC
NA	NA	TRBJ1-2	TRBV9	CASSAGFYGYTF	TGTGCCAGCAGCGCCGGTTTCTATGGCTACACCTTC
NA	TRBD2	TRBJ2-3	TRBV4-3	CASSQDRLGTRAADTQYF	TGCGCCAGCAGCCAAGACCGCCTCGGGACTAGGGCAGCAGATACGCAGTATTTT
NA	NA	TRBJ2-7	TRBV28	CASSPDGPFRYEQYF	TGTGCCAGCAGTCCAGACGGTCCCTTTCGCTACGAGCAGTACTTC
once	NA	TRBJ2-7	TRBV6-6	CATSTATYEQYF	TGTGCCACCTCTACTGCGACCTACGAGCAGTACTTC
NA	NA	TRBJ1-1	TRBV19	CASSTRRDPTLSPEAFF	TGTGCCAGTAGTACTCGCCGGGACCCTACTTTAAGCCCTGAAGCTTTCTTT
NA	TRBD1	TRBJ2-1	TRBV7-8	CASSSPWTGLNEQFF	TGTGCCAGCAGCTCACCGTGGACAGGCCTAAATGAGCAGTTCTTC
NA	NA	TRBJ2-7	TRBV29-1	CSVGSGNYEQYF	TGCAGCGTTGGCTCAGGGAACTACGAGCAGTACTTC
NA	TRBD2	TRBJ2-7	TRBV29-1	CSAVAGGGYEQYF	TGCAGCGCCGTAGCGGGAGGCGGATACGAGCAGTACTTC
NA	NA	TRBJ2-3	TRBV29-1	CSVDGVGTDTQYF	TGCAGCGTAGATGGGGTTGGCACAGATACGCAGTATTTT
NA	NA	TRBJ2-7	TRBV7-8	CASSLRVVGRRKNSSYEQYF	TGTGCCAGCAGCTTACGAGTGGTTGGACGGAGGAAAAACAGCTCCTACGAGCAGTACTTC
NA	NA	TRBJ1-6	TRBV28	CASSRGQHSPLHF	TGTGCCAGCAGTCGTGGACAGCATTCACCCCTCCACTTT
NA	NA	TRBJ2-3	TRBV5-1	CASSLALDTQYF	TGCGCCAGCAGCTTGGCCCTAGATACGCAGTATTTT
NA	NA	TRBJ2-2	TRBV28	CASRGPSEGELFF	TGTGCCAGCAGAGGCCCCAGCGAGGGGGAGCTGTTTTTT
NA	NA	TRBJ2-7	TRBV4-3	CASSQDLGADGTYEQYF	TGCGCCAGCAGCCAAGATTTGGGGGCGGACGGCACCTACGAGCAGTACTTC
once	TRBD2	TRBJ2-1	TRBV7-2	CASSLNPSGIMNGNEQFF	TGTGCCAGCAGCTTAAACCCTAGCGGGATAATGAATGGCAATGAGCAGTTCTTC
NA	NA	TRBJ2-3	TRBV11-2	CASSLERGGTDTQYF	TGTGCCAGCAGCTTAGAGCGAGGGGGCACAGATACGCAGTATTTT
few	TRBD1	TRBJ1-1	TRBV27	CASRVDRGATEAFF	TGTGCCAGCAGAGTGGACAGGGGCGCCACTGAAGCTTTCTTT
NA	NA	TRBJ1-5	TRBV28	CAAGPGTIYSNQPQHF	TGTGCCGCAGGACCGGGAACGATTTATAGCAATCAGCCCCAGCATTTT
NA	TRBD1	TRBJ1-1	TRBV28	CASGLTGVRGNTEAFF	TGTGCCAGCGGCTTGACAGGGGTTAGAGGGAACACTGAAGCTTTCTTT
once	TRBD2	TRBJ2-1	TRBV19	CASSEWRGSYNEQFF	TGTGCCAGTAGCGAGTGGCGGGGGTCCTACAATGAGCAGTTCTTC
NA	TRBD1	TRBJ1-2	TRBV19	CASSWDRGYGYTF	TGTGCCAGTAGTTGGGACAGGGGCTATGGCTACACCTTC
few	NA	TRBJ1-1	TRBV28	CASRGDFRAEAFF	TGTGCCAGCAGGGGGGACTTTAGGGCTGAAGCTTTCTTT
NA	NA	TRBJ2-2	TRBV21-1	CASTSRDSTGELFF	TGTGCCAGCACCAGTAGGGACTCCACCGGGGAGCTGTTTTTT
NA	NA	TRBJ2-3	TRBV5-1	CASSLTSVADTQYF	TGCGCCAGCAGCCTGACTAGTGTTGCTGATACGCAGTATTTT
few	NA	TRBJ1-3	TRBV2	CASRFGGGNTIYF	TGTGCCAGCAGGTTCGGGGGCGGAAACACCATATATTTT
once	TRBD1	TRBJ1-4	TRBV5-1	CASSSGQGGWNEKLFF	TGCGCCAGCAGCTCGGGACAGGGAGGGTGGAATGAAAAACTGTTTTTT
once	NA	TRBJ2-3	TRBV7-9	CASSPQDTQYF	TGTGCCAGCAGCCCACAAGATACGCAGTATTTT
NA	TRBD1	TRBJ2-7	TRBV5-1	CASSLGVGGNHEQYF	TGCGCCAGCAGCTTGGGTGTAGGGGGCAACCACGAGCAGTACTTC
few	NA	TRBJ1-1	TRBV6-1	CASTGIQMNTEAFF	TGTGCCAGCACAGGGATTCAAATGAACACTGAAGCTTTCTTT
NA	NA	TRBJ2-7	TRBV6-5	CASALQGSYEQYF	TGTGCCAGCGCCCTACAGGGCTCCTACGAGCAGTACTTC
NA	NA	TRBJ1-1	TRBV9	CASSVDQVRDEAFF	TGTGCCAGCAGCGTAGATCAGGTACGGGATGAAGCTTTCTTT
NA	NA	TRBJ1-5	TRBV7-8	CASSLSGTNQPQHF	TGTGCCAGCAGCTTAAGCGGAACCAATCAGCCCCAGCATTTT
NA	TRBD1	TRBJ1-5	TRBV19	CASCSHRGYQPQHF	TGTGCCAGTTGTTCCCACAGGGGCTATCAGCCCCAGCATTTT
NA	NA	TRBJ1-2	TRBV19	CASSGRTLGYTF	TGTGCCAGTAGTGGCAGGACGCTCGGCTACACCTTC
NA	NA	TRBJ1-1	TRBV2	CASRTGPGTEAFF	TGTGCCAGCAGAACAGGGCCAGGCACTGAAGCTTTCTTT
NA	TRBD1	TRBJ1-6	TRBV9	CASSFQGVAGSPLHF	TGTGCCAGCAGCTTCCAGGGGGTGGCGGGTTCACCCCTCCACTTT
NA	NA	TRBJ1-6	TRBV30	CARKEGLGRPNSPLHF	TGTGCCCGTAAAGAGGGGCTAGGAAGGCCTAATTCACCCCTCCACTTT
NA	TRBD1	TRBJ1-3	TRBV9	CASSVTGVYGNTIYF	TGTGCCAGCAGCGTTACAGGGGTGTACGGAAACACCATATATTTT
NA	NA	TRBJ1-5	TRBV6-1	CASRRRDSNQPQHF	TGTGCCAGCCGTAGACGGGATAGCAATCAGCCCCAGCATTTT
NA	TRBD1	TRBJ1-4	TRBV18	CASSLGQGRSEKLFF	TGTGCCAGCTCCCTCGGACAGGGAAGAAGTGAAAAACTGTTTTTT
NA	NA	TRBJ1-1	TRBV5-1	CASSPGGPNTEAFF	TGCGCCAGCAGCCCGGGAGGCCCGAACACTGAAGCTTTCTTT
NA	NA	TRBJ1-3	TRBV12-5	CASGLGGSGNTIYF	TGTGCTAGTGGCCTCGGGGGCTCTGGAAACACCATATATTTT
NA	NA	TRBJ2-5	TRBV19	CATRGRFRETQYF	TGTGCCACCCGCGGAAGGTTCAGGGAGACCCAGTACTTC
NA	NA	TRBJ2-3	TRBV11-2	CASSSQRTDTQYF	TGTGCCAGCAGCTCTCAGAGGACAGATACGCAGTATTTT
NA	TRBD1	TRBJ2-7	TRBV5-1	CASSLRTGHEQYF	TGCGCCAGCAGCTTAAGGACAGGGCACGAGCAGTACTTC
NA	NA	TRBJ2-5	TRBV7-6	CASSLGQRMAQYF	TGTGCCAGCAGCTTGGGGCAGCGAATGGCCCAGTACTTC
NA	TRBD2	TRBJ2-5	TRBV11-1	CASSFPGGETQYF	TGTGCCAGCAGCTTCCCGGGAGGGGAGACCCAGTACTTC
NA	NA	TRBJ1-2	TRBV6-5	CASRPGGGYYGYTF	TGTGCCAGCAGGCCAGGAGGGGGGTACTATGGCTACACCTTC
NA	NA	TRBJ2-2	TRBV5-8	CASSLPGHTGELFF	TGTGCCAGCAGCTTGCCCGGGCACACCGGGGAGCTGTTTTTT